This T cell receptor (beta chain) is drawn from a study of graft-versus-host responses after intestinal transplantation. Study outcomes and limitations: Among recipient marrow samples, GvH clones were found; some appeared first in ileum or blood.

Regarding this clone: Its matching antigen is unknown.

The CDR3 loop spans 16 amino acids. Trimming removed 1 base at V and 1 base at J, with 14 bases between. Germline loops: CDR1 SGHKS, CDR2 YYEKEE (reference sequence). The assay was immunoSEQ multiplex PCR, and TCRdb's table has in-frame clones only and misses some. The data contain around 100,000 clones, 85% to 95% of them singletons. The chain links TRBV5-5 to TRBJ1-2, with no clear D. The clonotype was recovered from a human donor who was the organ donor for an intestinal transplant. The specimen was unstimulated CD4+ T cells sorted from spleen or lymph node cells, collected before transplant. CDR3 bases: TGTGCCAGCAGCTTGAGGACTGGCCTCCTTAACTATGGCTACACCTTC. It encodes CASSLRTGLLNYGYTF.